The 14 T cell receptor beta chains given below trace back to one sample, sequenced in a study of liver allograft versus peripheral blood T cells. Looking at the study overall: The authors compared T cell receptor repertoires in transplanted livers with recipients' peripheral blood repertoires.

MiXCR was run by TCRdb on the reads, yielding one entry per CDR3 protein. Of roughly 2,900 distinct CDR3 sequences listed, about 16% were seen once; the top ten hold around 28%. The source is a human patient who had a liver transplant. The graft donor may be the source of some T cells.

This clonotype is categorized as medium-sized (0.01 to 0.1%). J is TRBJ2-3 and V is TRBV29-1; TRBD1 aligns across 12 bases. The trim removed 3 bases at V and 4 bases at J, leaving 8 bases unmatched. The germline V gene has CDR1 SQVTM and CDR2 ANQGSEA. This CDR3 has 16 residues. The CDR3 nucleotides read TGCAGCGTTGAGGACCCGGGACAGGGGGCCGCAGATACGCAGTATTTT. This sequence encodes CSVEDPGQGAADTQYF.

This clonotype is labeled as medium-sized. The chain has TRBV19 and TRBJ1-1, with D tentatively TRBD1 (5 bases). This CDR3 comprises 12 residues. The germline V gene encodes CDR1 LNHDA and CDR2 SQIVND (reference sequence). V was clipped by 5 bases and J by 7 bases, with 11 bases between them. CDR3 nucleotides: TGTGCCAGTAGTTTGGGGCCGATTGAAGCTTTCTTT. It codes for CASSLGPIEAFF.

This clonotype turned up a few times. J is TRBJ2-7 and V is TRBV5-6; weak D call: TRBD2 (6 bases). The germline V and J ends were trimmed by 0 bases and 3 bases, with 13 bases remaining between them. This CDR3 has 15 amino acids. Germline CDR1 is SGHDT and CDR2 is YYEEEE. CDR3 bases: TGTGCCAGCAGCTTGGGGAGGGCAGGCATCTACGAGCAGTACTTC. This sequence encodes CASSLGRAGIYEQYF.

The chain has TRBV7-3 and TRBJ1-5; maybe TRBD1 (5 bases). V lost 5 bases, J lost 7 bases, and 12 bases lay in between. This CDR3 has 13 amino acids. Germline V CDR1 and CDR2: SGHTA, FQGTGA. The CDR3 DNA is TGTGCCAGCAGCAAGGGGAAGGGCCAGCCCCAGCATTTT. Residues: CASSKGKGQPQHF.

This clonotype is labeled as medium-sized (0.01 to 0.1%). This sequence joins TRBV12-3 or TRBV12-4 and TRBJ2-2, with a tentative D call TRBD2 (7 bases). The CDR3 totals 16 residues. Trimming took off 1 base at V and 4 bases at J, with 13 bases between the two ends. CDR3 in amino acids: CASSLGAGASTGELFF. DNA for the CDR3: TGTGCCAGCAGTTTAGGGGCGGGGGCGAGCACCGGGGAGCTGTTTTTT.

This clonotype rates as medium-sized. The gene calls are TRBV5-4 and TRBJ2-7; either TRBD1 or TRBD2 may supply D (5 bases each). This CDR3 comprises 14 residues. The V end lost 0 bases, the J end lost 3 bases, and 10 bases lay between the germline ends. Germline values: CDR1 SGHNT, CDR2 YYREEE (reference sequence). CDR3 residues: CASSLGTGLYEQYF. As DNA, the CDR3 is TGTGCCAGCAGCTTGGGAACAGGACTCTACGAGCAGTACTTC.

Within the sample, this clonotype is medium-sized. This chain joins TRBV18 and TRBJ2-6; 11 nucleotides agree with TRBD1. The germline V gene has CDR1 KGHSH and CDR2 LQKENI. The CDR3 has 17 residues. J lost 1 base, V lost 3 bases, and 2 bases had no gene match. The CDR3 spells CASSPDRGRSGANVLTF. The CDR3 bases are TGTGCCAGCTCACCGGACAGGGGGCGGTCTGGGGCCAACGTCCTGACTTTC.

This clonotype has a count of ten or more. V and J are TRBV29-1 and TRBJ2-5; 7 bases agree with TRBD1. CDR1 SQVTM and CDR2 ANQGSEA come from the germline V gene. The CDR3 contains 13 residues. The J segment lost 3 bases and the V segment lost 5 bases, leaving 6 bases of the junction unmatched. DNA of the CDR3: TGCAGCGTTCGACGACAGGGCAAAGAGACCCAGTACTTC. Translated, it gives CSVRRQGKETQYF.

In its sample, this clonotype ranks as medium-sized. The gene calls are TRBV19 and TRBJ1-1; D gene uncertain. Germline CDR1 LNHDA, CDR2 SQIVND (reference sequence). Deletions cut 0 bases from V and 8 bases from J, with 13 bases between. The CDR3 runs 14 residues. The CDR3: CASSIDLEDREAFF. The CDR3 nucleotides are TGTGCCAGTAGTATAGATCTCGAGGATCGGGAAGCTTTCTTT.

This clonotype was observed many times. The DNA for the CDR3 is TGTGCCAGCAGCCTCAGCCCGACGGCCGAGCAGTTCTTC. Amino acids: CASSLSPTAEQFF. V is TRBV5-5 and J is TRBJ2-1; D uncertain. The CDR3 is 13 residues long. Trimming removed 4 bases from V and 10 bases from J, with 15 bases in between. In germline, CDR1 is SGHKS, CDR2 YYEKEE (reference sequence).

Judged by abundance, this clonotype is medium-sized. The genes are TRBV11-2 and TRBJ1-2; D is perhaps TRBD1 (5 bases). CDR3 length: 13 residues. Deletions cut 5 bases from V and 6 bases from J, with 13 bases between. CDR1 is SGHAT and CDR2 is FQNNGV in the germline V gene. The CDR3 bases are TGTGCCAGCAGCGCACAGGCCCTACATGGCTACACCTTC. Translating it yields CASSAQALHGYTF.

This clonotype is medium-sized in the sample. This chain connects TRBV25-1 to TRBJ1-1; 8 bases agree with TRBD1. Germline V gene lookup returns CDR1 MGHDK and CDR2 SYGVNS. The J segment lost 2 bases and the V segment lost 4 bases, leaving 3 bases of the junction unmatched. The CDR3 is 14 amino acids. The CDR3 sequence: CASSVDRENTEAFF. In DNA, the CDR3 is TGTGCCAGCAGTGTGGACAGGGAAAACACTGAAGCTTTCTTT.

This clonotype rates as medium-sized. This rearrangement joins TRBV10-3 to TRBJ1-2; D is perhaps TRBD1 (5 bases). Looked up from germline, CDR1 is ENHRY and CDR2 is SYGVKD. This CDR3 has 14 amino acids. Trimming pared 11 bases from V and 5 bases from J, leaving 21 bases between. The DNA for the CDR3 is TGTGCCGGTCGCCAAGGCGGGGGGATATATGGCTACACCTTC. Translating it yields CAGRQGGGIYGYTF.

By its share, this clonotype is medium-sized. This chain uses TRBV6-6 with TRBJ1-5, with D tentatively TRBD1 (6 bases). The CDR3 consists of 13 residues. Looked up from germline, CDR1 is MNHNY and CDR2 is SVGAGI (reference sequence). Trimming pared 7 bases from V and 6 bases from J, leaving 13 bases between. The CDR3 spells CASTPQGLQPQHF. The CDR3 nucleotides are TGTGCCAGCACCCCCCAGGGGCTTCAGCCCCAGCATTTT.